The source of this T cell receptor beta chain is a study of blood T cell repertoires in COVID-19. Overall study: The analysed material was cDNA or gDNA that came from T cells, B-cell-depleted T cells, or PBMCs.

Per the germline V gene, CDR1 is SGHAT and CDR2 is FQNNGV. The CDR3 is made up of 14 amino acids. The ends were cut back, 5 bases at V and 4 bases at J, with 14 bases in the middle. Clones were sequenced by immunoSEQ multiplex PCR, and TCRdb holds only the in-frame ones, with some missing. The table lists about 350,000 clones, around nine tenths of them singletons. Cohort assignment relied on participant-reported clinical history. This TCR was recovered from a woman aged 25 to 39 who had been exposed to COVID-19. The V gene is TRBV11-2, the J gene TRBJ2-5, with D perhaps TRBD1 (7 bases). Source material: PBMCs or T cells enriched from blood (not recorded which). Here the CDR3 reads CASSPLRGAETQYF. DNA of the CDR3: TGTGCCAGCAGCCCCCTCAGGGGGGCAGAGACCCAGTACTTC.